This T cell receptor (beta chain) was recovered during a study of T-cell reconstitution after alpha-beta-depleted transplantation in children. The TCRbeta library incorporated unique molecular identifiers. TCRdb passed the PCR reads through MiXCR, listing each CDR3 protein once. Of 440,000 or so distinct CDR3 sequences listed, 43% were seen once; the top ten hold under 35%. Study observations and caveats: Some patients' high day-60 TCRbeta diversity was traced to surviving recipient T cells and thymic progenitors. One year post-transplant, T-cell counts and diversity were largely derived from T cells produced anew.

In its sample, this clonotype was seen many times. Its antigen is unknown. This clonotype was obtained from a girl under 10 years old with aplastic anemia, due to receive a stem cell transplant. Sequenced material: PBMCs, taken before TCRalphabeta/CD19-depleted stem cell transplant.

The CDR3 nucleotides are TGTGCCAGCAGCTCCCCGGGACTAGCGGGAGCAGATACGCAGTATTTT. Protein: CASSSPGLAGADTQYF. The chain recombines TRBV7-2 with TRBJ2-3; 14 bases are shared with TRBD2. Germline V gene sequence: CDR1 SGHTA, CDR2 FQGNSA. J gave up 4 bases and V 4 bases, and 4 bases lay outside the gene matches. The CDR3 consists of 16 residues.